Shown below are 20 T cell receptor beta chains from a single sample sequenced in a study of T cell responses to AZD1222 COVID-19 vaccine. Libraries were prepared by immunoSEQ multiplex PCR; TCRdb keeps only in-frame clonotypes and omits some of them. The sample contains about 37,000 clones, 75% to 90% of which appear only once. The sequenced sample was peripheral blood, obtained on day 0 of AZD1222 vaccination. The receptors were gathered from an adult in good health.

Here the CDR3 reads CASAQDSNQPQHF. The CDR3 bases are TGTGCCAGCGCACAGGATAGCAATCAGCCCCAGCATTTT. The rearrangement uses TRBV27 and TRBJ1-5, with D tentatively TRBD1 (5 bases). Trimming shortened V by 8 bases and J by 0 bases, and 8 bases separated the two germline ends. CDR1 is MNHEY and CDR2 is SMNVEV in the germline V gene (reference sequence). This CDR3 comprises 13 residues.

The V and J genes are TRBV7-6 and TRBJ2-6; no clear D. Germline assignment: CDR1 SGHVS and CDR2 FNYEAQ. The CDR3 contains 15 residues. Between the trimmed V and J ends, which lost 2 bases and 0 bases, there was a span of 5 bases. The DNA of the CDR3 is TGTGCCAGCAGCTTATCCCGCTCTGGGGCCAACGTCCTGACTTTC. This sequence encodes CASSLSRSGANVLTF.

This chain joins TRBV18 and TRBJ1-2; 7 positions match TRBD1. The CDR3 is 17 residues long. V shed 2 bases and J 0 bases; nucleotides not matched to a gene: 9. Looked up from germline, CDR1 is KGHSH and CDR2 is LQKENI. The DNA for the CDR3 is TGTGCCAGCTCACCATTTGAAAGACAGGGAGCTAACTATGGCTACACCTTC. Translated, it gives CASSPFERQGANYGYTF.

J is TRBJ1-6 and V is TRBV28; D is perhaps TRBD1 (6 bases). The CDR3 has 16 amino acids. In germline, CDR1 is MDHEN, CDR2 SYDVKM. Trimming stripped 1 base from V and 7 bases from J, with 14 bases between. The CDR3, as DNA: TGTGCCAGCAGTTTATTGGGGCAGGGGCGAAATTCACCCCTCCACTTT. Translated, it gives CASSLLGQGRNSPLHF.

This rearrangement joins TRBV4-1 to TRBJ1-1; TRBD1 matches 7 bases. Germline trimming cut 1 base from V and 7 bases from J; bases unmatched to any gene: 12. This CDR3 has 16 amino acids. CDR1 and CDR2 (germline): MGHRA, YSYEKL. The CDR3 coding sequence is TGCGCCAGCAGCCAAGGACAGGGAAGGGGACCAATTGAAGCTTTCTTT. Translated, it gives CASSQGQGRGPIEAFF.

This clone was seen a handful of times. V usage is TRBV2 and J usage is TRBJ1-6, with D hard to call. The CDR3 has 17 amino acids. The ends were cut back, 7 bases at V and 0 bases at J, with 16 bases in the middle. Germline assignment: CDR1 SNHLY and CDR2 FYNNEI. CDR3 sequence (DNA): TGTGCCAGCACCCCACGGGTGGAGCTCTCCTATAATTCACCCCTCCACTTT. Encoded protein: CASTPRVELSYNSPLHF.

V and J are TRBV20-1 and TRBJ2-7; D is uncertain. The CDR3 covers 10 residues. The germline CDR1 and CDR2 sequences are DFQATT and SNEGSKA (reference sequence). For the CDR3, the DNA is TGCAGCGCCAAACCCTACGAGCAGTACTTC. Translated, it gives CSAKPYEQYF.

The genes are TRBV2 and TRBJ1-1, with TRBD1 as a possible D gene (5 bases). In germline, CDR1 is SNHLY, CDR2 FYNNEI. The CDR3 runs to 12 residues. V lost 11 bases and J 2 bases, leaving 12 bases between the germline ends. The CDR3 bases are TGTGCCGGGGGGTCCATCAACACTGAAGCTTTCTTT. It codes for CAGGSINTEAFF.

The chain uses TRBV10-3 and TRBJ1-2, with 7 bases that match TRBD1. Germline loops: CDR1 ENHRY, CDR2 SYGVKD. Trimming removed 7 bases from V and 7 bases from J; junction bases left unmatched: 9. This CDR3 comprises 13 residues. Here the CDR3 reads CAIKGQEKRGYTF. CDR3 sequence (DNA): TGTGCCATCAAAGGACAGGAGAAACGTGGCTACACCTTC.

The chain uses TRBV9 and TRBJ2-2, with D unclear. The CDR3 sequence is 15 residues long. Germline values: CDR1 SGDLS, CDR2 YYNGEE. V was trimmed by 3 bases and J by 2 bases, leaving 11 bases between them. This chain's CDR3 is CASSERDGNTGELFF. The CDR3 coding sequence is TGTGCCAGCAGCGAACGAGACGGAAACACCGGGGAGCTGTTTTTT.

This clone occurred once. The chain employs TRBV30 and TRBJ2-1; TRBD2 aligns across 7 bases. Trimming cost V 2 bases and J 0 bases; bases outside gene matches: 4. Germline V gene sequence: CDR1 GTSNPN, CDR2 SVGIG (reference sequence). The CDR3 extends over 15 amino acids. The CDR3 here is CAWSFGGSSYNEQFF. Here the CDR3 DNA reads TGTGCCTGGAGTTTCGGCGGGAGCTCCTACAATGAGCAGTTCTTC.

V and J are TRBV7-6 and TRBJ2-3; no reliable D call. Between the trimmed V and J ends, which lost 4 bases and 6 bases, there was a span of 17 bases. CDR3 size: 15 residues. Germline V gene lookup returns CDR1 SGHVS and CDR2 FNYEAQ. The CDR3, as DNA: TGTGCCAGCAGCTCCGAGGCCCCGTTGGCTGATACGCAGTATTTT. Its protein product is CASSSEAPLADTQYF.

The chain recombines TRBV10-1 with TRBJ2-3; the D is unclear. The CDR3 totals 12 residues. V was pared by 2 bases and J by 4 bases, with 4 bases between. The V gene's germline CDR1 is WNHNN and CDR2 SYGVQD (reference sequence). As DNA, the CDR3 is TGCGCCAGCAGTGAGGGCTCAGATACGCAGTATTTT. This codes for CASSEGSDTQYF.

CDR3 loop: CASSLPGTALYGYTF. DNA for the CDR3: TGTGCCAGCAGCCTCCCCGGGACGGCCCTCTATGGCTACACCTTC. The rearrangement joins TRBV3-1 (or the pseudogene TRBV3-2) to TRBJ1-2; tentatively, D is TRBD1 (5 bases). Trimming took off 4 bases at V and 4 bases at J, with 16 bases between the two ends. In germline, CDR1 is LGHDT, CDR2 YNNKEL (reference sequence). There are 15 residues in the CDR3.

The CDR3 DNA is TGTGCCAGCAGTCAACAGGGGGCGGTCGGGGAGCTGTTTTTT. This translates into CASSQQGAVGELFF. The chain is built from TRBV6-5 and TRBJ2-2, with 9 nucleotides matching TRBD1. Germline V lookup: CDR1 MNHEY, CDR2 SVGAGI. This CDR3 is 14 amino acids long. Germline trimming cut 5 bases from V and 7 bases from J; bases unmatched to any gene: 5.

Only one count was recorded for this clone. V gene TRBV28 combines with J gene TRBJ2-7; perhaps TRBD2 as D (5 bases). The CDR3 spans 15 residues. CDR1 and CDR2 from the germline V gene are MDHEN and SYDVKM. V was shortened by 7 bases and J by 0 bases, with 16 bases between the two germline ends. The CDR3, as DNA: TGTGCCAGCAACTCGGGGAGCGCCCTCTCCTACGAGCAGTACTTC. It yields the protein CASNSGSALSYEQYF.

This rearrangement joins TRBV9 to TRBJ2-3, with 14 bases fitting TRBD2. This CDR3 has 17 amino acids. V dropped 4 bases and J dropped 6; count of bases not matched to a gene: 10. CDR1 and CDR2 (germline): SGDLS, YYNGEE. The DNA of the CDR3 is TGTGCCAGCAGCATCGGGACTAGCGGGGGCCTTTTGGATACGCAGTATTTT. The encoded protein is CASSIGTSGGLLDTQYF.

J is TRBJ1-3 and V is TRBV2; TRBD1 might be the D (6 bases). Germline V gives CDR1 SNHLY, CDR2 FYNNEI. This CDR3 contains 14 residues. V shed 6 bases and J shed 1 base, with 10 bases lying between them. CDR3 DNA: TGTGCCAGCAGAGGTCAGGGGTCTGGAAACACCATATATTTT. Translated, it gives CASRGQGSGNTIYF.

V gene TRBV27 combines with J gene TRBJ2-7; D unresolved. The CDR3 length is 15 residues. Trimming shortened V by 5 bases and J by 2 bases, and 16 bases separated the two germline ends. Germline values: CDR1 MNHEY, CDR2 SMNVEV (reference sequence). The CDR3 spells CASSPVPGFAYEQYF. CDR3 nucleotides: TGTGCCAGCAGTCCCGTACCCGGGTTCGCCTACGAGCAGTACTTC.

The chain is built from TRBV21-1 and TRBJ1-6; the table's D gene call, TRBD1, was not cross checked with the DNA. TRBV21-1 is shown as a pseudogene. There are 16 residues in the CDR3. CDR3 in DNA: TGTGCCAGCAGCAAACCGACAGGGGGCTATAATTCACCCCTCCACTTT. Amino acids: CASSKPTGGYNSPLHF.